This TCR beta chain was sequenced during a study of T cell repertoires in cytomegalovirus infection. Background on the study: Indicated by public TCR beta signatures were CMV infection and matching HLA type. Study-wide findings and caveats: Cumulative public TCR beta family frequency identified CMV carriers with the relevant HLA. Ex vivo responses were dominated by HLA-C-restricted CMV-specific TCR beta clonotypes.

V lost 5 bases, J lost 0 bases, and 13 bases lay in between. The CDR3 is 15 amino acids. This clonotype came up many times. Its matching antigen is unknown. TCRdb reprocessed the reads via MiXCR and lists one record per CDR3 protein. This sample carries around 120,000 distinct CDR3 sequences, 8.8% of them seen once, and the ten largest clones take roughly a tenth. The sequence came from a human donor in good health (CMV status not recorded). Some clones in this sample may be carry-over from other donors' samples. The sample consisted of PBMCs. The chain employs TRBV12-3 or TRBV12-4 and TRBJ1-1; weak D call: TRBD1 (5 bases). The CDR3, as DNA: TGTGCCAGCAGTCCCTGGGGGGATATGAACACTGAAGCTTTCTTT. Its protein is CASSPWGDMNTEAFF.